This entry concerns a single T cell receptor beta chain. The antigen remains unidentified. The data stem from a study of CD8+ T cells in alopecia areata. The V gene lost 6 bases and the J gene lost 2 bases, with 13 bases spanning the gap. From germline, CDR1 is SQVTM and CDR2 ANQGSEA. The CDR3 has 13 residues. cDNA prepared by RNA extraction and subsequent reverse transcription served as the template for sequencing. Libraries were prepared by immunoSEQ multiplex PCR; TCRdb keeps only in-frame clonotypes and omits some of them. The table has 100,000 to 130,000 clones, approximately 59% seen once; the top ten hold under 25%. General observations from the study: There were also resident alphabeta T cells of normal skin sequenced in scalp samples. Unlike in mice, where it was clearer, TCR sharing across patients was less clear, possibly HLA-related. Scalp lesions, especially in alopecia totalis/universalis, had higher clonality than normal scalp.

The TCR was taken from a human donor in good health. J is TRBJ1-2 and V is TRBV29-1, with D possibly matching TRBD1 (5 bases). The sequencing input was CD8+ T cells sorted from blood. The CDR3 bases are TGCAGCGTCCGGGGCGAGGAAAACTATGGCTACACCTTC. It yields the protein CSVRGEENYGYTF.